One and the same sample provided the 28 T cell receptor beta chains below, sequenced in a study of cytomegalovirus exposure and HLA in healthy donors. The study ran its PCR with 60 Vbeta and 13 Jbeta primers. TCRdb's table, derived via immunoSEQ multiplex PCR, lists solely in-frame clones and lacks some. Of approximately 100,000 clones listed, about 70% are singletons. The sample consisted of PBMCs. The source of these receptors is a middle-aged woman in good health and CMV-seropositive.

The V call is TRBV19, the J call TRBJ2-7; 7 bases are a match to TRBD2. This CDR3 comprises 14 residues. Germline CDR1 is LNHDA and CDR2 is SQIVND (reference sequence). The ends lost 4 bases at V and 2 bases at J; junction bases unmatched: 5. CDR3 residues: CASSSGEGTYEQYF. Here the CDR3 DNA reads TGTGCCAGTAGTAGCGGGGAGGGGACCTACGAGCAGTACTTC.

This chain links TRBV19 with TRBJ1-4, with a weak D call TRBD1 (6 bases). V lost 6 bases, J lost 0 bases, and 14 bases lay in between. Germline V gives CDR1 LNHDA, CDR2 SQIVND (reference sequence). CDR3 length equals 16 residues. The CDR3 bases are TGTGCCAGTAGGCGACAGGCGGGGGCAACTAATGAAAAACTGTTTTTT. As protein: CASRRQAGATNEKLFF.

The chain joins TRBV13 to TRBJ2-7, with TRBD2 as a possible D gene (7 bases). The CDR3 consists of 14 residues. Germline lookup yields CDR1 PRHDT and CDR2 FYEKMQ (reference sequence). Deletions cut 5 bases from V and 7 bases from J, with 18 bases between. Here the CDR3 reads CASSRGGVLGEQYF. CDR3 coding DNA: TGTGCCAGCAGCAGGGGGGGGGTACTGGGAGAGCAGTACTTC.

The chain links TRBV6-5 to TRBJ2-5; 10 bases are shared with TRBD1. The CDR3 spans 15 residues. The V gene's germline CDR1 is MNHEY and CDR2 SVGAGI. V shed 2 bases and J 5 bases; nucleotides not matched to a gene: 5. The CDR3 DNA reads as TGTGCCAGCAGTTACCTGACAGGGGGCGCGGAGACCCAGTACTTC. This gives the protein CASSYLTGGAETQYF.

This clone was seen a few times. The chain employs TRBV2 and TRBJ2-6; TRBD1 matches 8 bases. The CDR3 has 15 residues. J lost 2 bases, V lost 5 bases, and 2 bases had no gene match. The germline gives CDR1 SNHLY, CDR2 FYNNEI. The CDR3 nucleotides read TGTGCCAGCAGTTTGACAGGGGCTGGGGCCAACGTCCTGACTTTC. This translates into CASSLTGAGANVLTF.

The rearrangement links TRBV4-1 to TRBJ1-3, with 7 positions matching TRBD1. The V gene end was trimmed by 2 bases and the J gene end by 2 bases; junction bases not matched to a gene: 3. This CDR3 is 15 amino acids long. Germline V CDR1 and CDR2: MGHRA, YSYEKL. CDR3 region: CASSQRDSTGNTIYF. The CDR3 region has the DNA TGCGCCAGCAGCCAAAGGGACAGTACTGGAAACACCATATATTTT.

V is TRBV30 and J is TRBJ1-2; 9 bases line up with TRBD1. Trimming removed 0 bases from V and 1 base from J; junction bases left unmatched: 9. The CDR3 sequence is 17 residues long. Germline CDR1 and CDR2: GTSNPN and SVGIG (reference sequence). The CDR3 spells CAWSVLSGTGHNYGYTF. The DNA for the CDR3 is TGTGCCTGGAGTGTATTATCCGGGACAGGGCATAACTATGGCTACACCTTC.

This chain links TRBV9 with TRBJ2-3; D is uncertain. V lost 0 bases, J lost 2 bases, and 10 bases lay in between. The CDR3 has 15 amino acids. Germline-derived CDR1 and CDR2 are SGDLS and YYNGEE. DNA for the CDR3: TGTGCCAGCAGCGTAGATTTGGGCTCCACAGATACGCAGTATTTT. Its translation: CASSVDLGSTDTQYF.

The chain has TRBV7-9 and TRBJ2-1; D is possibly TRBD2 (5 bases). CDR3 length equals 15 residues. V was cut by 3 bases and J by 4 bases, with 13 bases left in between. Germline CDR1 and CDR2: SEHNR and FQNEAQ (reference sequence). CDR3 nucleotide sequence: TGTGCCAGCAGCTTGAGGGTCATCGGGTACAATGAGCAGTTCTTC. Translating gives CASSLRVIGYNEQFF.

The gene calls are TRBV21-1 and TRBJ1-2; the table names TRBD1, a call not compared with the DNA. TRBV21-1 is listed as a pseudogene. This CDR3 spans 15 amino acids. The chain's CDR3 is CASSTCPGVNYGYTF. Written as DNA, the CDR3 is TGTGCCAGCAGCACCTGCCCAGGGGTTAACTATGGCTACACCTTC.

V and J are TRBV25-1 and TRBJ1-2; D is unresolved. Trimming removed 1 base at V and 8 bases at J, with 8 bases between. Germline V gene lookup returns CDR1 MGHDK and CDR2 SYGVNS. The CDR3 runs to 12 residues. In DNA, the CDR3 is TGTGCCAGCAGTGAATTCCCCCAGGGCTACACCTTC. Its protein product is CASSEFPQGYTF.

About this clone itself: At the DNA level, this CDR3 is encoded by other sequences in the same sample as well. This chain connects TRBV30 to TRBJ1-1; D gene uncertain. Between the trimmed V and J ends, which lost 2 bases and 1 base, there was a span of 5 bases. Germline-derived CDR1 and CDR2 are GTSNPN and SVGIG (reference sequence). CDR3 size: 12 residues. The CDR3 region has the DNA TGTGCCTGGAGTCCGGGGAACACTGAAGCTTTCTTT. Its translation: CAWSPGNTEAFF.

The chain is built from TRBV27 and TRBJ1-1, with D unresolved. The V end was cut by 5 bases, the J end by 8 bases, with 12 bases between. CDR1 and CDR2 from the germline V gene are MNHEY and SMNVEV (reference sequence). The CDR3 extends over 12 amino acids. This CDR3 reads CASSPHRSEAFF. The CDR3 coding sequence is TGTGCCAGCAGTCCACACCGATCGGAAGCTTTCTTT.

This clone was observed once. The chain recombines TRBV18 with TRBJ1-1; no clear D. This CDR3 has 12 amino acids. Looked up from germline, CDR1 is KGHSH and CDR2 is LQKENI. V gave up 3 bases and J gave up 1 base, with 3 bases separating them. The CDR3 nucleotides are TGTGCCAGCTCACCCCGGAACACTGAAGCTTTCTTT. Its protein product is CASSPRNTEAFF.

This clone was observed a few times. The chain is built from TRBV5-1 and TRBJ2-1; D gene uncertain. CDR1 is SGHRS and CDR2 is YFSETQ in the germline V gene. The CDR3 runs to 13 residues. Trimming shortened V by 4 bases and J by 7 bases, and 12 bases separated the two germline ends. The DNA for the CDR3 is TGCGCCAGCAGCCAAAATACAGTGAATGAGCAGTTCTTC. Protein sequence: CASSQNTVNEQFF.

J is TRBJ1-1 and V is TRBV2; possibly TRBD1 for D (5 bases). Trimming took off 5 bases at V and 3 bases at J, with 10 bases between the two ends. This CDR3 has 13 residues. Per the germline V gene, CDR1 is SNHLY and CDR2 is FYNNEI. CDR3 bases: TGTGCCAGCAGTTATGACAGTTACACTGAAGCTTTCTTT. Encoded protein: CASSYDSYTEAFF.

The chain couples TRBV5-4 to TRBJ2-5; the D gene is possibly TRBD2 (5 bases). The CDR3 totals 13 residues. Between the trimmed V and J ends, which lost 0 bases and 3 bases, there was a span of 6 bases. In germline, CDR1 is SGHNT, CDR2 YYREEE (reference sequence). The CDR3, as DNA: TGTGCCAGCAGCTTGGCCGGGAAAGAGACCCAGTACTTC. It yields the protein CASSLAGKETQYF.

CDR3 region: CASRVEGVAGSQETQYF. As DNA, the CDR3 is TGTGCCAGCAGAGTAGAGGGGGTAGCGGGGTCCCAAGAGACCCAGTACTTC. The V gene is TRBV4-2, the J gene TRBJ2-5, with TRBD2 matching 8 bases. The CDR3 consists of 17 residues. Per the germline V gene, CDR1 is LGHNA and CDR2 is YNFKEQ. Germline trimming cut 6 bases from V and 1 base from J; bases unmatched to any gene: 13.

The chain combines TRBV9 with TRBJ2-1, with a weak D call TRBD2 (7 bases). Germline CDR1 SGDLS, CDR2 YYNGEE. V was shortened by 4 bases and J by 6 bases, with 17 bases between the two germline ends. The length of the CDR3 is 15 residues. CDR3 protein: CASSSPRGGGNEQFF. DNA of the CDR3: TGTGCCAGCAGCTCCCCTAGGGGGGGCGGCAATGAGCAGTTCTTC.

The chain uses TRBV6-1 and TRBJ1-1, with unresolved D. Trimming left V 7 bases short and J 1 base short, with 10 bases between. This CDR3 comprises 13 residues. CDR1 MNHNS and CDR2 SASEGT come from the germline V gene. CDR3 amino acids: CASIWRGNTEAFF. DNA of the CDR3: TGTGCCAGCATATGGCGGGGGAACACTGAAGCTTTCTTT.

This chain uses TRBV18 with TRBJ1-3, with a possible D match to TRBD1 (6 bases). The germline gives CDR1 KGHSH, CDR2 LQKENI. Between the trimmed V and J ends, which lost 2 bases and 2 bases, there was a span of 13 bases. The CDR3 runs to 16 residues. CDR3 nucleotide sequence: TGTGCCAGCTCACCATCAGGGGCAGGAGCTGGAAACACCATATATTTT. This gives the protein CASSPSGAGAGNTIYF.

This clone was detected only once. The CDR3 DNA reads as TGCGCCAGCAGCTTGGATACGACAGGGTGGGGCTACACCTTC. Protein: CASSLDTTGWGYTF. The gene calls are TRBV5-1 and TRBJ1-2, with 7 nucleotides matching TRBD1. The V segment lost 0 bases and the J segment 8 bases; nucleotides outside the gene matches: 7. The germline CDR1 and CDR2 sequences are SGHRS and YFSETQ. This CDR3 comprises 14 residues.

The CDR3, as DNA: TGTGCCAGCAGCTTAGCGATGGAGAGCACTGAAGCTTTCTTT. Amino acid sequence: CASSLAMESTEAFF. V gene TRBV7-2 combines with J gene TRBJ1-1; no clear D gene. The V gene's germline CDR1 is SGHTA and CDR2 FQGNSA. CDR3 size: 14 residues. The V gene lost 0 bases and the J gene lost 4 bases, with 9 bases spanning the gap.

The chain joins TRBV13 to TRBJ2-1; D ambiguous. V lost 5 bases and J lost 2, with 10 bases in between. Per germline, CDR1 PRHDT and CDR2 FYEKMQ (reference sequence). The CDR3 loop spans 14 amino acids. The CDR3 is CASSAKIPYNEQFF. CDR3 DNA sequence: TGTGCCAGCAGCGCTAAGATCCCCTACAATGAGCAGTTCTTC.

This chain links TRBV5-5 with TRBJ1-5, with 7 bases matching TRBD1. V shed 2 bases and J 3 bases; nucleotides not matched to a gene: 11. This CDR3 has 17 amino acids. The germline CDR1 and CDR2 sequences are SGHKS and YYEKEE (reference sequence). The chain's CDR3 is CASSFVASRGSNQPQHF. The CDR3 DNA reads as TGTGCCAGCAGCTTTGTCGCGAGCAGGGGGTCCAATCAGCCCCAGCATTTT. The whole variable domain, filled in from reference TRBV5-5 and TRBJ1-5, reads DAGVTQSPTHLIKTRGQQVTLRCSPISGHKSVSWYQQVLGQGPQFIFQYYEKEERGRGNFPDRFSARQFPNYSSELNVNALLLGDSALYLCASSFVASRGSNQPQHFGDGTRLSIL.

V and J are TRBV7-6 and TRBJ2-1, with 9 bases that match TRBD2. V trimming: 0 bases; J trimming: 5 bases; junction bases outside the gene matches: 11. Germline CDR1 SGHVS, CDR2 FNYEAQ. The length of the CDR3 is 18 residues. The CDR3: CASSLAWRGGSVHNEQFF. DNA of the CDR3: TGTGCCAGCAGCTTAGCTTGGCGGGGGGGCTCCGTCCACAATGAGCAGTTCTTC.

The chain recombines TRBV9 with TRBJ2-7, with TRBD2 matching over 8 bases. The trim removed 3 bases at V and 1 base at J, leaving 9 bases unmatched. Germline V gene data show CDR1 as SGDLS and CDR2 as YYNGEE. The CDR3 is 16 residues long. CDR3 sequence: CASSAGGAGASYEQYF. The CDR3 bases are TGTGCCAGCAGCGCTGGGGGAGCGGGGGCTTCCTACGAGCAGTACTTC.

This clone occurred a few times. The V call is TRBV5-1, the J call TRBJ2-5, with 9 bases lining up with TRBD1. V lost 4 bases, J lost 5 bases, and 3 bases stayed unmatched. From germline, CDR1 is SGHRS and CDR2 YFSETQ. The CDR3 covers 13 residues. CDR3 bases: TGCGCCAGCAGCGTCGGGACAGGGGAGACCCAGTACTTC. It codes for CASSVGTGETQYF.